This T cell receptor beta chain derives from a study of T cell responses to AZD1222 COVID-19 vaccine. About the research overall: Second-dose schedules of about 4 or about 12 weeks were combined.

Study-level findings and limits: Donors were chiefly white British, with a greater number of females, and clonal diversity was perhaps underestimated. Baseline serostatus was positive in only six AZD1222 recipients.

V lost 5 bases to trimming and J lost 4 bases, with 21 bases between them. CDR1 and CDR2 (germline): MNHEY, SVGEGT. The CDR3 extends over 16 amino acids. With respect to this clone: Antigen unknown.

Generated by immunoSEQ multiplex PCR, the TCRdb table keeps only in-frame clones and is missing some. The table includes 150,000 to 200,000 clones, roughly 93% detected once. Source: peripheral blood, taken on day 0 of AZD1222 vaccination. This clonotype was sampled from an adult in good health. The chain carries TRBV6-2 or TRBV6-3 and TRBJ2-7; D assignment may be TRBD1 or TRBD2 (5 bases each). CDR3 region: CASSPQIRGRYYEQYF. CDR3 in DNA: TGTGCCAGCAGTCCACAAATTCGGGGCAGGTATTACGAGCAGTACTTC.